Presented here are 12 T cell receptor beta chains from one specimen sequenced in a study of a mutant IDH1 vaccine in newly diagnosed glioma. Time point of the sample: week 23, last vaccination. Alongside topical imiquimod, each dose of vaccine comprised 300 ug of mutant IDH1 20-mer peptide. The antigens of these receptors remain unknown. Repertoires were generated with immunoSEQ multiplex PCR, while TCRdb's copy carries only in-frame clones and drops some. The top ten clones hold roughly 4% of a sample with about 65,000 clones, 80% to 90% of them seen once. The source was PBMCs, collected from a glioma patient whose treatment included an IDH1 peptide vaccine. These receptors were collected from a man aged 25 to 45 with glioma.

The rearrangement links TRBV19 to TRBJ2-7; TRBD1 agrees at 8 bases. V gave up 3 bases and J gave up 7 bases; unmatched junction bases: 2. The V gene's germline CDR1 is LNHDA and CDR2 SQIVND (reference sequence). The CDR3 has 12 amino acids. CDR3 in amino acids: CASSIGQGEQYF. The CDR3 nucleotides are TGTGCCAGTAGTATTGGACAGGGAGAGCAGTACTTC.

The rearrangement uses TRBV5-6 and TRBJ2-7; TRBD1 agrees at 9 bases. CDR3 length: 14 amino acids. In germline, CDR1 is SGHDT, CDR2 YYEEEE. The ends lost 3 bases at V and 4 bases at J; junction bases unmatched: 5. The CDR3 is CASSSGTGIYEQYF. CDR3 nucleotides: TGTGCCAGCAGCTCCGGGACAGGGATATACGAGCAGTACTTC.

The chain employs TRBV27 and TRBJ1-6; D is uncertain. The V end lost 6 bases, the J end lost 7 bases, and 25 bases lay between the germline ends. CDR1 and CDR2 (germline): MNHEY, SMNVEV (reference sequence). CDR3 length: 18 amino acids. The CDR3: CASSPGSADYSHNSPLHF. DNA for the CDR3: TGTGCCAGCAGCCCCGGGTCGGCGGACTACTCCCACAATTCACCCCTCCACTTT.

This chain connects TRBV7-8 to TRBJ1-1; D is undetermined. V gave up 1 base and J gave up 7 bases, with 13 bases separating them. Germline CDR1 and CDR2: SGHVS and FQNEAQ. This CDR3 contains 14 residues. This CDR3 is CASSLVRGMVEAFF. In nucleotides, the CDR3 is TGTGCCAGCAGCTTAGTTCGGGGAATGGTTGAAGCTTTCTTT.

This chain uses TRBV18 with TRBJ1-2; tentatively, D is TRBD1 (5 bases). This CDR3 contains 13 residues. Germline V gives CDR1 KGHSH, CDR2 LQKENI. Deletions cut 3 bases from V and 5 bases from J, with 10 bases between. The CDR3 here is CASSPHDRYGYTF. DNA of the CDR3: TGTGCCAGCTCACCGCACGACAGATATGGCTACACCTTC.

The V call is TRBV28, the J call TRBJ2-2; a possible D gene is TRBD2 (5 bases). Germline V gene data show CDR1 as MDHEN and CDR2 as SYDVKM. Deletions cut 2 bases from V and 6 bases from J, with 22 bases between. The length of the CDR3 is 18 residues. The CDR3 DNA follows: TGTGCCAGCAGTTTAGGAACTAGTTCAGATATAAGCCCCGGGGAGCTGTTTTTT. This codes for CASSLGTSSDISPGELFF. Full variable domain (outside the CDR3, taken from reference TRBV28 and TRBJ2-2): DVKVTQSSRYLVKRTGEKVFLECVQDMDHENMFWYRQDPGLGLRLIYFSYDVKMKEKGDIPEGYSVSREKKERFSLILESASTNQTSMYLCASSLGTSSDISPGELFFGEGSRLTVL.

This chain uses TRBV5-1 with TRBJ1-1, with D perhaps TRBD1 (5 bases). This CDR3 region has 11 residues. Per germline, CDR1 SGHRS and CDR2 YFSETQ. With 4 bases removed from V and 6 bases from J, the gap between germline ends came to 7 bases. The CDR3 sequence: CASSRGAEAFF. The DNA for the CDR3 is TGCGCCAGCAGCAGAGGGGCTGAAGCTTTCTTT.

The chain uses TRBV10-2 and TRBJ2-1, with TRBD1 identical over 8 bases. The trim removed 0 bases at V and 8 bases at J, leaving 12 bases unmatched. CDR1 is WSHSY, CDR2 SAAADI, per germline. CDR3 length: 17 amino acids. As DNA, the CDR3 is TGCGCCAGCAGTGAGTCGTATATGGCAGGGGGCGGGGATGAGCAGTTCTTC. Amino acids: CASSESYMAGGGDEQFF.

The chain uses TRBV30 and TRBJ1-5; D is ambiguous. Germline CDR1 and CDR2: GTSNPN and SVGIG (reference sequence). V lost 0 bases to trimming and J lost 4 bases, with 4 bases between them. The CDR3 is 12 residues long. The CDR3 coding sequence is TGTGCCTGGAGTGTGGGGAATCAGCCCCAGCATTTT. Translated: CAWSVGNQPQHF. Looking up the rest from reference TRBV30 and TRBJ1-5 gives the full variable domain: SQTIHQWPATLVQPVGSPLSLECTVEGTSNPNLYWYRQAAGRGLQLLFYSVGIGQISSEVPQNLSASRPQDRQFILSSKKLLLSDSGFYLCAWSVGNQPQHFGDGTRLSIL.

The rearrangement uses TRBV13 and TRBJ2-1, with TRBD2 as a possible D gene (7 bases). CDR3 length: 16 residues. CDR1 is PRHDT and CDR2 is FYEKMQ in the germline V gene (reference sequence). Deletions cut 5 bases from V and 0 bases from J, with 14 bases between. In nucleotides, the CDR3 is TGTGCCAGCAGCCGGCGGGGGCCGAGCTCCTACAATGAGCAGTTCTTC. This translates into CASSRRGPSSYNEQFF.

The genes are TRBV5-1 and TRBJ2-7, with D possibly matching TRBD2 (6 bases). The CDR3 has 14 amino acids. Trimming took off 6 bases at V and 1 base at J, with 14 bases between the two ends. CDR1 is SGHRS, CDR2 YFSETQ, per germline. The CDR3 here is CASTPNGGSYEQYF. The CDR3 coding sequence is TGCGCCAGCACCCCCAACGGGGGTTCCTACGAGCAGTACTTC.

The V call is TRBV5-6, the J call TRBJ1-2; maybe TRBD1 (6 bases). This CDR3 region has 13 residues. V was clipped by 5 bases and J by 3 bases, with 11 bases between them. From germline, CDR1 is SGHDT and CDR2 YYEEEE. CDR3 amino acids: CASRGDTYYGYTF. CDR3 DNA: TGTGCCAGCAGGGGGGACACCTACTATGGCTACACCTTC.